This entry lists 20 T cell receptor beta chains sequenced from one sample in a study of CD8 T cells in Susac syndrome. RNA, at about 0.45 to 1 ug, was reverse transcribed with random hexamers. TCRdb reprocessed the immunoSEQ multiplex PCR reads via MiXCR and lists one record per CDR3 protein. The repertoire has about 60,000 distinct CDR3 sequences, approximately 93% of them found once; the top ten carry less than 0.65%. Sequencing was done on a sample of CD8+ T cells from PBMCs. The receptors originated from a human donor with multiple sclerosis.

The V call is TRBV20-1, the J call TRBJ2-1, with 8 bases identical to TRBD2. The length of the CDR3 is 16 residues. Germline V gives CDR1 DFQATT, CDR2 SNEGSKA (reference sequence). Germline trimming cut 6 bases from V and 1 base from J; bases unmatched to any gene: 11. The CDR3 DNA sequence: TGCAGTGCGCCGGGGGGGCGGCCCTCTTCCTACAATGAGCAGTTCTTC. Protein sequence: CSAPGGRPSSYNEQFF.

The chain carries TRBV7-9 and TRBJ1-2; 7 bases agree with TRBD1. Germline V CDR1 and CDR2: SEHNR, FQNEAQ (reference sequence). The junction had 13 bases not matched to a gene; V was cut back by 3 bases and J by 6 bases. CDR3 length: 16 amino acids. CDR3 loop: CASSLRGRSGVDGYTF. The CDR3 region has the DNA TGTGCCAGCAGCTTGAGGGGGCGTTCAGGGGTCGATGGCTACACCTTC.

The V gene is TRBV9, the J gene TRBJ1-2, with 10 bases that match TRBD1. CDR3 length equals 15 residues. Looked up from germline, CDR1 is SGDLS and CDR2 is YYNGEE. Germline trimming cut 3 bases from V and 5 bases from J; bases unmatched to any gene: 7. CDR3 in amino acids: CASSGGTGEGYGYTF. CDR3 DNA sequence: TGTGCCAGCAGCGGGGGGACAGGGGAAGGGTATGGCTACACCTTC.

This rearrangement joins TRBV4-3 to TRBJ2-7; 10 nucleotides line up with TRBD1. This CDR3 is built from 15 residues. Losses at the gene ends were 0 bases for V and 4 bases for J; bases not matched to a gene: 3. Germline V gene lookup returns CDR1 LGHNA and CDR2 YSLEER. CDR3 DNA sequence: TGCGCCAGCAGCCAAGATAGACAGGGGGCATACGAGCAGTACTTC. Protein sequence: CASSQDRQGAYEQYF.

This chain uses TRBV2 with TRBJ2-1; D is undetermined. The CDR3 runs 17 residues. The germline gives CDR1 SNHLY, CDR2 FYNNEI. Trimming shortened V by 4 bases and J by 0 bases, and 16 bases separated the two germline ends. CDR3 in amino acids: CASSAVGHRSSYNEQFF. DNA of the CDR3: TGTGCCAGCAGTGCGGTGGGTCACAGAAGCTCCTACAATGAGCAGTTCTTC.

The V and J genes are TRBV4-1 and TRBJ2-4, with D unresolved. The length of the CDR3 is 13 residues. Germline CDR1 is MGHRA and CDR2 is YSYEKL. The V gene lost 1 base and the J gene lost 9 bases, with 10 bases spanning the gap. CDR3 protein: CASSQALDVIQYF. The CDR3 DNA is TGCGCCAGCAGCCAAGCCTTGGATGTCATTCAGTACTTC.

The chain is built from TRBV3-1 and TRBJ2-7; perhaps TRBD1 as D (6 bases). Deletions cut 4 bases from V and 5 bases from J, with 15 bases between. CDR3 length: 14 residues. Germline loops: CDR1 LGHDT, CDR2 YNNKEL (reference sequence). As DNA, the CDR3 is TGTGCCAGCAGCCCACCCTACAGGGACCACGAGCAGTACTTC. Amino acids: CASSPPYRDHEQYF.

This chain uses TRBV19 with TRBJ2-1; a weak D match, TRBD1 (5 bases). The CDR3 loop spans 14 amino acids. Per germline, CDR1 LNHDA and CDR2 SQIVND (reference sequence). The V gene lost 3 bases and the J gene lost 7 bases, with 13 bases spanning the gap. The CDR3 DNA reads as TGTGCCAGTAGTATTATCCAGGGTGAGAATGAGCAGTTCTTC. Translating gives CASSIIQGENEQFF.

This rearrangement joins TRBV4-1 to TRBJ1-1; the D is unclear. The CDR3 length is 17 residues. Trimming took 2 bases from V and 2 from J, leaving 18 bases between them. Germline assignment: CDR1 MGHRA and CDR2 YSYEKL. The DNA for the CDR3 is TGCGCCAGCAGCCAACTCACTCCGAGTCAGACAAACACTGAAGCTTTCTTT. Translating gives CASSQLTPSQTNTEAFF.

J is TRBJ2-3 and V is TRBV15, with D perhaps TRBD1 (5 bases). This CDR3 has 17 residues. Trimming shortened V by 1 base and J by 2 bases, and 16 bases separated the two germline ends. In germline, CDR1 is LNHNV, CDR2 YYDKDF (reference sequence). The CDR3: CATSRVKMGPLTDTQYF. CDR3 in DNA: TGTGCCACCAGCAGAGTCAAAATGGGGCCCCTCACAGATACGCAGTATTTT.

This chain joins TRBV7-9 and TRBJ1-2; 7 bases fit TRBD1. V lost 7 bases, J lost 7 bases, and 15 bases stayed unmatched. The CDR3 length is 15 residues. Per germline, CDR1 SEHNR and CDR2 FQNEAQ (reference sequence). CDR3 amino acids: CASTLMEDRAFGYTF. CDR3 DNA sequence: TGTGCCAGCACCCTAATGGAAGACAGGGCGTTTGGCTACACCTTC.

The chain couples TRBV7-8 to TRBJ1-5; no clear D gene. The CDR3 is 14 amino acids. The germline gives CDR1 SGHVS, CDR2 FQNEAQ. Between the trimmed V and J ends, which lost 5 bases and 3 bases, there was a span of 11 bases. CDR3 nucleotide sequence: TGTGCCAGCAGCCCGGGCGGCTCCAATCAGCCCCAGCATTTT. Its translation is CASSPGGSNQPQHF. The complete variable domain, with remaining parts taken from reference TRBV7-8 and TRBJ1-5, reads GAGVSQSPRYKVAKRGQDVALRCDPISGHVSLFWYQQALGQGPEFLTYFQNEAQLDKSGLPSDRFFAERPEGSVSTLKIQRTQQEDSAVYLCASSPGGSNQPQHFGDGTRLSIL.

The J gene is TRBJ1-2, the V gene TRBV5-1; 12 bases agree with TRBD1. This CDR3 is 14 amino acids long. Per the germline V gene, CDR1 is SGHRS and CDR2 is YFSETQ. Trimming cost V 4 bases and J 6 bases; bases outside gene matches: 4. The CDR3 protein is CASSGTGGSDGYTF. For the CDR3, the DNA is TGCGCCAGCAGCGGGACAGGGGGCAGTGATGGCTACACCTTC.

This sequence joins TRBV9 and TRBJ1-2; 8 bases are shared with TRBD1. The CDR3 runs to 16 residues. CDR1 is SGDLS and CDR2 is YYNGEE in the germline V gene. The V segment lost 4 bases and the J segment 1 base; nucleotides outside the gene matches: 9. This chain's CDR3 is CASSLHGQGVNYGYTF. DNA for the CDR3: TGTGCCAGCAGCCTCCATGGACAGGGAGTTAACTATGGCTACACCTTC.

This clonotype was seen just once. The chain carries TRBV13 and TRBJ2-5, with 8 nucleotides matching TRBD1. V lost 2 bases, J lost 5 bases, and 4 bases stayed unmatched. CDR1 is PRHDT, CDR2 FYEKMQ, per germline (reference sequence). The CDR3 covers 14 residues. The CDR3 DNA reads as TGTGCCAGCAGCTTACAGGGGGCTGAGGAGACCCAGTACTTC. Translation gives CASSLQGAEETQYF.

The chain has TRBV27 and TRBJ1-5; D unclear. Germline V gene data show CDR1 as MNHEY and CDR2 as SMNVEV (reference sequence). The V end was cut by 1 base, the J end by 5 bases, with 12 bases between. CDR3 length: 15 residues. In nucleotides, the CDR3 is TGTGCCAGCAGTTTATTGGGCGGAATTTATCAGCCCCAGCATTTT. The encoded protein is CASSLLGGIYQPQHF.

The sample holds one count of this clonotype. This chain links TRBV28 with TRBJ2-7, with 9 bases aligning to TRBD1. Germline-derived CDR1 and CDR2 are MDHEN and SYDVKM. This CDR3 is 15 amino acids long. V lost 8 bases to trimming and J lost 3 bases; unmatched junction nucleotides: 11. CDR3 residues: CASQGTGKTYYEQYF. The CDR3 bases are TGTGCCAGCCAAGGGACAGGGAAAACTTACTACGAGCAGTACTTC.

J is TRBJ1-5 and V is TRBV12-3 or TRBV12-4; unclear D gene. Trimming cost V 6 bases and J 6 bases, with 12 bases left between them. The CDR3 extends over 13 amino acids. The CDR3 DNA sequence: TGTGCCAGCAGCCCTGGGGTGGCTCAGCCCCAGCATTTT. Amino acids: CASSPGVAQPQHF.

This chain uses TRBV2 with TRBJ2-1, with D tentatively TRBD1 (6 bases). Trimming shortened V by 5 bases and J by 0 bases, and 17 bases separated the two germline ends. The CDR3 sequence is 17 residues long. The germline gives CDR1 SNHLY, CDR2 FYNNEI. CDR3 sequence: CASSPLPTGSSYNEQFF. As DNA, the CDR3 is TGTGCCAGCAGTCCTCTGCCGACAGGCAGCTCCTACAATGAGCAGTTCTTC.

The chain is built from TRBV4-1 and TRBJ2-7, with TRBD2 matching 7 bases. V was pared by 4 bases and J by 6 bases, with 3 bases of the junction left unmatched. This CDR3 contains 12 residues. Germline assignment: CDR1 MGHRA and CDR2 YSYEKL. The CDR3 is CASSPSGGEQYF. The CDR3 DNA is TGCGCCAGCAGCCCATCGGGGGGCGAGCAGTACTTC.